These 17 T cell receptor beta chains came from one sample sequenced in a study of cytomegalovirus exposure and HLA in healthy donors. The PCR had 60 Vbeta and 13 Jbeta primers. Some clones are missing from TCRdb's copy, which holds only in-frame ones; the method was immunoSEQ multiplex PCR. This table holds tens of thousands of clones, about four fifths found once. The sequenced material came from PBMCs. The receptors come from a man younger than 35 in good health and CMV-seronegative.

The genes are TRBV6-4 and TRBJ1-5; D uncertain. The CDR3 loop spans 16 amino acids. The V gene's germline CDR1 is MRHNA and CDR2 SNTAGT. Trimming shortened V by 7 bases and J by 3 bases, and 19 bases separated the two germline ends. The CDR3 region has the DNA TGTGCCAGCACTACCTGGGGAGAATCCCTCAATCAGCCCCAGCATTTT. Its translation is CASTTWGESLNQPQHF.

This clone has a single count. This chain connects TRBV5-1 to TRBJ1-2; D remains unclear. The CDR3 is 14 amino acids. Trimming cost V 3 bases and J 2 bases, with 11 bases left between them. Per the germline V gene, CDR1 is SGHRS and CDR2 is YFSETQ. CDR3 in amino acids: CASSSGIQNYGYTF. The CDR3 DNA reads TGCGCCAGCAGCTCAGGAATCCAGAACTATGGCTACACCTTC.

The genes are TRBV11-2 and TRBJ2-7, with 7 bases matching TRBD2. CDR1 is SGHAT, CDR2 FQNNGV, per germline. The V and J ends lost 4 bases and 9 bases, in that order; junction bases with no gene match: 15. The CDR3 loop spans 15 amino acids. The CDR3 here is CASSSRLALTYGQYF. The CDR3 coding sequence is TGTGCCAGCAGCTCCCGACTAGCCTTGACCTATGGGCAGTACTTC.

This clone was detected a few times. The V gene is TRBV5-1, the J gene TRBJ2-1, with 10 positions matching TRBD2. V trimming: 4 bases; J trimming: 6 bases; junction bases outside the gene matches: 4. The CDR3 extends over 14 amino acids. The germline CDR1 and CDR2 sequences are SGHRS and YFSETQ. The CDR3 DNA reads TGCGCCAGCAGCCACTTAGCGGGAGGCAATGAGCAGTTCTTC. Encoded protein: CASSHLAGGNEQFF.

The rearrangement joins TRBV4-1 to TRBJ2-5; 7 bases align to TRBD2. Looked up from germline, CDR1 is MGHRA and CDR2 is YSYEKL. The CDR3 runs 16 residues. V lost 0 bases, J lost 5 bases, and 9 bases stayed unmatched. This CDR3 reads CASSQDLGGRRETQYF. The CDR3 DNA follows: TGCGCCAGCAGCCAAGATCTGGGGGGGAGGAGGGAGACCCAGTACTTC.

This clone was observed once. The V and J genes are TRBV18 and TRBJ1-6, with a weak D call TRBD1 (5 bases). V was trimmed by 2 bases and J by 9 bases, leaving 14 bases between them. CDR1 and CDR2 from the germline V gene are KGHSH and LQKENI. CDR3 length: 15 amino acids. The DNA for the CDR3 is TGTGCCAGCTCACCATCCAGGCAGGGACTTTCACCCCTCCACTTT. It codes for CASSPSRQGLSPLHF. The full variable domain, with the rest looked up from reference TRBV18 and TRBJ1-6, is NAGVMQNPRHLVRRRGQEARLRCSPMKGHSHVYWYRQLPEEGLKFMVYLQKENIIDESGMPKERFSAEFPKEGPSILRIQQVVRGDSAAYFCASSPSRQGLSPLHFGNGTRLTVT.

This clone was seen just once. The chain recombines TRBV6-1 with TRBJ1-2; maybe TRBD1 (5 bases). Germline CDR1 reads MNHNS; CDR2 reads SASEGT. The V end was cut by 2 bases, the J end by 9 bases, with 19 bases between. CDR3 length: 15 amino acids. The CDR3 region is CASSERPGPPGRYTF. Here the CDR3 DNA reads TGTGCCAGCAGTGAACGACCCGGGCCGCCAGGGCGCTACACCTTC.

The chain employs TRBV19 and TRBJ2-6, with 7 positions matching TRBD1. The CDR3 consists of 15 residues. CDR1 is LNHDA and CDR2 is SQIVND in the germline V gene (reference sequence). V was clipped by 2 bases and J by 3 bases; unmatched bases: 1. CDR3 sequence: CASSIQGVGANVLTF. Written as DNA, the CDR3 is TGTGCCAGTAGTATACAGGGGGTTGGGGCCAACGTCCTGACTTTC.

This chain uses TRBV18 with TRBJ2-2; TRBD2 agrees at 11 bases. Germline V gene sequence: CDR1 KGHSH, CDR2 LQKENI. The junction had 8 bases not matched to a gene; V was cut back by 3 bases and J by 5 bases. The CDR3 sequence is 17 residues long. The CDR3 DNA follows: TGTGCCAGCTCACCGGCGATAGCGGGAGGGTCGACCGGGGAGCTGTTTTTT. Translated: CASSPAIAGGSTGELFF.

V is TRBV4-3 and J is TRBJ2-1, with D maybe TRBD2 (5 bases). This CDR3 has 17 residues. The V and J ends lost 0 bases and 2 bases respectively, with 14 bases between them. The germline V gene has CDR1 LGHNA and CDR2 YSLEER. The CDR3, as DNA: TGCGCCAGCAGCCAAGATATTATAAGCGGAGCCTACAATGAGCAGTTCTTC. Encoded protein: CASSQDIISGAYNEQFF.

The chain employs TRBV7-2 and TRBJ2-5; D is possibly TRBD2 (6 bases). V was pared by 5 bases and J by 2 bases, with 18 bases between. The CDR3 contains 16 residues. From germline, CDR1 is SGHTA and CDR2 FQGNSA. DNA of the CDR3: TGTGCCAGCAGCGTCGAAGTTAGCGGACTACAAGAGACCCAGTACTTC. Translating it yields CASSVEVSGLQETQYF.

V is TRBV7-9 and J is TRBJ2-7; 9 bases are a match to TRBD2. The CDR3 contains 15 residues. The trim removed 4 bases at V and 5 bases at J, leaving 9 bases unmatched. Germline V gene sequence: CDR1 SEHNR, CDR2 FQNEAQ (reference sequence). The CDR3 is CASSSGAGGSDEQYF. The CDR3 DNA reads TGTGCCAGCAGCTCCGGAGCGGGAGGTAGCGACGAGCAGTACTTC.

J is TRBJ1-3 and V is TRBV27; D call uncertain. Trimming left V 3 bases short and J 2 bases short, with 11 bases between. CDR3 size: 15 residues. Germline lookup yields CDR1 MNHEY and CDR2 SMNVEV (reference sequence). CDR3 DNA: TGTGCCAGCAGTTTTGCCTCGGGAACTGGAAACACCATATATTTT. Residues: CASSFASGTGNTIYF.

The V and J genes are TRBV27 and TRBJ2-3; possibly TRBD1 for D (6 bases). V was trimmed by 10 bases and J by 0 bases, leaving 17 bases between them. The CDR3 loop spans 15 amino acids. Germline loops: CDR1 MNHEY, CDR2 SMNVEV (reference sequence). The CDR3 is CATLGAEASTDTQYF. The CDR3 coding sequence is TGTGCCACTCTGGGGGCAGAAGCTAGCACAGATACGCAGTATTTT.

The rearrangement joins TRBV5-6 to TRBJ2-2; 8 nucleotides agree with TRBD1. This CDR3 comprises 16 residues. With 4 bases clipped from V and 2 bases from J, the junction kept 7 bases outside the gene matches. Germline CDR1 is SGHDT and CDR2 is YYEEEE. The chain's CDR3 is CASSRRQGTNTGELFF. The CDR3 coding sequence is TGTGCCAGCAGCCGAAGACAGGGGACCAACACCGGGGAGCTGTTTTTT.

This rearrangement joins TRBV6-1 to TRBJ2-3, with D possibly matching TRBD1 (6 bases). The CDR3 is 15 residues long. Germline V gene lookup returns CDR1 MNHNS and CDR2 SASEGT. V was clipped by 8 bases and J by 0 bases, with 15 bases between them. In DNA, the CDR3 is TGTGCCAGCCACAGGACAGTCACTAGCACAGATACGCAGTATTTT. It specifies CASHRTVTSTDTQYF.

J is TRBJ1-2 and V is TRBV30; 12 positions match TRBD1. The germline CDR1 and CDR2 sequences are GTSNPN and SVGIG (reference sequence). This CDR3 comprises 15 residues. With 3 bases clipped from V and 5 bases from J, the junction kept 7 bases outside the gene matches. CDR3 region: CAWSKGTGGRYGYTF. The CDR3, as DNA: TGTGCCTGGAGCAAAGGGACAGGGGGCCGGTATGGCTACACCTTC.